A selection of T cell receptor beta chains follows, all from one sample in a study of T-cell reconstitution after alpha-beta-depleted transplantation in children. MiXCR, run by TCRdb on the PCR reads, gives a single entry per CDR3 protein. The repertoire includes about 460,000 distinct CDR3 sequences, over 9.5% of them detected once, and 13% to 15% sits in the top ten. The source was PBMCs, mostly from graft donor cells, collected 180 days after TCRalphabeta/CD19-depleted stem cell transplant. Receptors originate from a female patient aged 2 to 10 who had a stem cell transplant for aplastic anemia, so the T cells may come from the graft donor. The CDR3 runs from the conserved cysteine through the conserved F or W. D genes are given only for firm matches. Clone size is stated in some rows and not others, as once, few, many or a class when expanded.

j_call	clone_size	d_call	v_call	cdr3_aa	cdr3_nt
TRBJ2-4	few	TRBD1	TRBV4-3	CASSQSRDREIKDKNIQYF	TGCGCCAGCAGCCAATCGCGGGACAGGGAGATTAAGGACAAAAACATTCAGTACTTC
TRBJ1-2	few	NA	TRBV20-1	CSASATGHLYGYTF	TGCAGTGCTAGTGCGACAGGTCACCTATATGGCTACACCTTC
TRBJ2-1	NA	NA	TRBV11-2	CASSLDFAESQFF	TGTGCCAGCAGCTTAGATTTTGCCGAGTCGCAGTTCTTC
TRBJ1-2	few	NA	TRBV27	CASSTGPRTDGYTF	TGTGCCAGCAGTACCGGGCCTCGGACGGATGGCTACACCTTC
TRBJ2-2	few	NA	TRBV3-1	CASRPGILNTGELFF	TGTGCCAGCAGACCCGGGATCCTGAACACCGGGGAGCTGTTTTTT
TRBJ2-1	NA	NA	TRBV12-3/TRBV12-4	CASSLRGGGEQFF	TGTGCCAGCAGTCTGCGGGGCGGCGGTGAGCAGTTCTTC
TRBJ2-7	many	NA	TRBV5-1	CASSLDRGHEQYF	TGCGCCAGCAGCTTGGATCGGGGCCACGAGCAGTACTTC
TRBJ2-2	NA	NA	TRBV28	CASSLRSHITGELFF	TGTGCCAGCAGTTTAAGGAGTCACATTACCGGGGAGCTGTTTTTT
TRBJ2-5	few	TRBD2	TRBV24-1	CATSDWFGSGIAETQYF	TGTGCCACCAGTGATTGGTTCGGTAGCGGGATTGCGGAGACCCAGTACTTC
TRBJ2-1	NA	TRBD2	TRBV4-3	CASSQAGGGSKFGNEQFF	TGCGCCAGCAGCCAAGCGGGGGGTGGGAGTAAATTTGGGAATGAGCAGTTCTTC
TRBJ2-3	many	NA	TRBV5-1	CASSLGTPFGQYF	TGCGCCAGCAGCTTGGGGACCCCCTTTGGACAGTATTTT
TRBJ2-1	few	TRBD2	TRBV5-1	CASSTPGTSGSDSYNEQFF	TGCGCCAGCAGCACGCCCGGGACTAGCGGGAGCGACTCCTACAATGAGCAGTTCTTC